What follows describes a single T cell receptor (beta chain). With V trimmed by 6 bases and J by 3 bases, 6 bases remained unmatched. This CDR3 region has 14 residues. Germline V gives CDR1 MDHEN, CDR2 SYDVKM. The sample is drawn from a study of blood T cell repertoires in COVID-19. Profiling relied on immunoSEQ multiplex PCR, and the TCRdb table lists in-frame clones only, not all of them. The sample carries roughly 250,000 clones, more than 75% recorded once. The sequenced material came from PBMCs or T cells enriched from blood (not recorded which). J is TRBJ1-2 and V is TRBV28; 8 nucleotides align to TRBD1. The receptor's source is a middle-aged woman with acute COVID-19. CDR3 sequence (DNA): TGTGCCAGCAGCAGAGACAGGGGCGACTATGGCTACACCTTC. Translating it yields CASSRDRGDYGYTF.